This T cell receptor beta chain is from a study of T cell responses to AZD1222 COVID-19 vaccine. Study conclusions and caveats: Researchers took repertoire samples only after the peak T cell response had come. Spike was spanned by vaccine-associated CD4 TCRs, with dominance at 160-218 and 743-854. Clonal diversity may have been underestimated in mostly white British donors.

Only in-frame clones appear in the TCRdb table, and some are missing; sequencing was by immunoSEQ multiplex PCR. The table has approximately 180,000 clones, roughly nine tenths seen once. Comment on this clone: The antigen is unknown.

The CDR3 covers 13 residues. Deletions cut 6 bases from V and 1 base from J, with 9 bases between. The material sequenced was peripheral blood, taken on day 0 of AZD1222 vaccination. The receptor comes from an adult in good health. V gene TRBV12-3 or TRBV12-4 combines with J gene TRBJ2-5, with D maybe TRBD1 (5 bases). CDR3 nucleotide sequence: TGTGCCAGCAGCACAGGCGCCCAAGAGACCCAGTACTTC. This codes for CASSTGAQETQYF.